This T cell receptor beta chain derives from a study of vaccination and CD4 T cells after COVID-19. Study background: Investigators drew the post-COVID samples a median approximately 100 days after diagnosis, with a range of 35 to 161. The cells were exposed to overlapping spike peptides originating from SARS-CoV-2, HCoV-NL63, HCoV-OC43 and HCoV-229E for stimulation.

The V gene lost 5 bases and the J gene lost 2 bases, with 13 bases spanning the gap. Germline V lookup: CDR1 MNHNS, CDR2 SASEGT. This CDR3 contains 15 residues. This clonotype was observed a handful of times. Its antigen is not identified. Researchers used the Oncomine TCR Beta short-read assay to sequence DNA from cultured CD4+ T cells. TCRdb redid the calling of the PCR reads with MiXCR, one entry per CDR3 protein. The sample consists of around 15,000 distinct CDR3 sequences, roughly two fifths of them appearing once. This sample's treatment: roughly 11-day PBMC culture with coronavirus spike peptide pools or control peptides (ViraFEST assay). Roughly 2.2 million PBMCs went into each well for culture with 10 IU/ml IL-2 and about 10 ug/ml peptide pools.

The TCR sequence derives from a human donor who had recovered from COVID-19. The specimen comprised CD4+ T cells from blood, cultured in vitro, sampled before SARS-CoV-2 vaccination. V and J are TRBV6-1 and TRBJ1-5; TRBD1 might be the D (5 bases). The CDR3 loop is CASSRGTGRNQPQHF. The CDR3 nucleotides are TGTGCCAGCAGTAGAGGGACGGGGCGCAATCAGCCCCAGCATTTT.